The 31 T cell receptor beta chains below all came from one sample that was sequenced in a study of beta chain features in type 1 diabetes. Isolated RNA was reverse transcribed in full, so expressed TCRB transcripts were sequenced. The data were produced by immunoSEQ multiplex PCR, yet TCRdb's version contains in-frame clones alone and is incomplete. This table holds approximately 400,000 clones, more than 13% found once. Sample: naive CD4+ T cells from blood. These receptors were taken from a woman aged 18-29 years in good health.

The V gene is TRBV28, the J gene TRBJ1-5; TRBD1 agrees at 8 bases. The germline gives CDR1 MDHEN, CDR2 SYDVKM. V was clipped by 1 base and J by 5 bases; unmatched bases: 13. The CDR3 is made up of 18 amino acids. CDR3 residues: CASSLSVVRGQGDQPQHF. DNA for the CDR3: TGTGCCAGCAGTTTATCGGTAGTTCGAGGACAGGGTGATCAGCCCCAGCATTTT.

V and J are TRBV7-9 and TRBJ2-1; tentative D call: TRBD2 (5 bases). The germline CDR1 and CDR2 sequences are SEHNR and FQNEAQ (reference sequence). This CDR3 comprises 15 residues. V was cut by 7 bases and J by 0 bases, with 13 bases left in between. CDR3 amino acids: CASTYRGSSYNEQFF. For the CDR3, the DNA is TGTGCCAGCACCTATCGAGGGAGCTCCTACAATGAGCAGTTCTTC.

This chain connects TRBV5-6 to TRBJ1-5; D remains ambiguous. Germline values: CDR1 SGHDT, CDR2 YYEEEE. The CDR3 consists of 13 residues. V lost 3 bases, J lost 3 bases, and 7 bases lay in between. CDR3 nucleotide sequence: TGTGCCAGCAGCTGGCAGAACAATCAGCCCCAGCATTTT. Translating gives CASSWQNNQPQHF. Full variable domain (outside the CDR3, taken from reference TRBV5-6 and TRBJ1-5): DAGVTQSPTHLIKTRGQQVTLRCSPKSGHDTVSWYQQALGQGPQFIFQYYEEEERQRGNFPDRFSGHQFPNYSSELNVNALLLGDSALYLCASSWQNNQPQHFGDGTRLSIL.

The chain couples TRBV4-2 to TRBJ2-2; TRBD2 aligns across 13 bases. Trimming removed 8 bases from V and 4 bases from J; junction bases left unmatched: 4. The CDR3 has 15 amino acids. Looked up from germline, CDR1 is LGHNA and CDR2 is YNFKEQ. The CDR3 DNA is TGTGCCAGCCTAAGACTAGCGGGAGGCACCGGGGAGCTGTTTTTT. This encodes CASLRLAGGTGELFF.

On this clone: This specimen includes other DNA sequences encoding the same CDR3. This chain uses TRBV9 with TRBJ2-7; perhaps TRBD2 as D (6 bases). CDR1 SGDLS and CDR2 YYNGEE come from the germline V gene. Trimming took 0 bases from V and 5 from J, leaving 9 bases between them. The CDR3 consists of 13 residues. CDR3 nucleotide sequence: TGTGCCAGCAGCGTAGGAGGAGGGGACGAGCAGTACTTC. Translated, it gives CASSVGGGDEQYF.

This clone was found a few times. V is TRBV5-1 and J is TRBJ2-1, with D perhaps TRBD2 (7 bases). V gave up 6 bases and J gave up 5 bases, with 18 bases separating them. The V gene's germline CDR1 is SGHRS and CDR2 YFSETQ. CDR3 size: 15 residues. CDR3 loop: CASNKGGISNNEQFF. As DNA, the CDR3 is TGCGCCAGCAACAAGGGGGGGATTTCTAACAATGAGCAGTTCTTC.

This clone was detected a few times. J is TRBJ1-5 and V is TRBV2; possible D gene TRBD1, 5 bases. This CDR3 spans 15 amino acids. V was pared by 3 bases and J by 8 bases, with 17 bases between. Looked up from germline, CDR1 is SNHLY and CDR2 is FYNNEI. Here the CDR3 reads CASSEGGTFREPQHF. As DNA, the CDR3 is TGTGCCAGCAGTGAGGGGGGGACCTTCAGGGAGCCCCAGCATTTT.

In its sample, this clone was seen a few times. Other DNA sequences in this sample translate to the same CDR3. The chain combines TRBV30 with TRBJ1-1, with D possibly matching TRBD1 (5 bases). Germline assignment: CDR1 GTSNPN and CDR2 SVGIG (reference sequence). V lost 0 bases and J lost 2, with 13 bases in between. The CDR3 runs to 15 residues. For the CDR3, the DNA is TGTGCCTGGAGTGTAAGGGGCAGGGCTAACACTGAAGCTTTCTTT. It codes for CAWSVRGRANTEAFF.

A few counts support this clone. This sequence joins TRBV19 and TRBJ2-1, with 9 bases fitting TRBD2. V was clipped by 2 bases and J by 9 bases; unmatched bases: 5. The CDR3 loop spans 14 amino acids. Germline loops: CDR1 LNHDA, CDR2 SQIVND (reference sequence). In DNA, the CDR3 is TGTGCCAGTAGTATACCGGGCGGGAGGGCTGAGCAGTTCTTC. It codes for CASSIPGGRAEQFF.

This clone has a handful of counts. The genes are TRBV6-5 and TRBJ2-1; 8 positions match TRBD2. Looked up from germline, CDR1 is MNHEY and CDR2 is SVGAGI. V shed 0 bases, J shed 4 bases, and the junction held 2 bases outside the gene matches. This CDR3 region has 15 residues. The CDR3 DNA follows: TGTGCCAGCAGTTACTCTAGCGGGATATACAATGAGCAGTTCTTC. Translating gives CASSYSSGIYNEQFF.

The DNA for the CDR3 is TGTGCCAGCAGTGAATCGGAGGGGATGAACACTGAAGCTTTCTTT. Translation: CASSESEGMNTEAFF. The chain has TRBV25-1 and TRBJ1-1; possibly TRBD1 for D (5 bases). Trimming took off 1 base at V and 0 bases at J, with 9 bases between the two ends. The CDR3 runs 15 residues. In germline, CDR1 is MGHDK, CDR2 SYGVNS.

The chain is built from TRBV10-3 and TRBJ2-7; a possible D gene is TRBD2 (6 bases). Per germline, CDR1 ENHRY and CDR2 SYGVKD. V lost 2 bases, J lost 2 bases, and 10 bases lay in between. This CDR3 region has 14 residues. This CDR3 reads CAISENPGAYEQYF. CDR3 in DNA: TGTGCCATCAGTGAGAATCCGGGGGCCTACGAGCAGTACTTC.

This chain uses TRBV7-9 with TRBJ1-1, with D uncertain. CDR3 length: 11 residues. Trimming cost V 5 bases and J 3 bases, with 4 bases left between them. The germline CDR1 and CDR2 sequences are SEHNR and FQNEAQ (reference sequence). The CDR3, as DNA: TGTGCCAGCAGCCCGTACACTGAAGCTTTCTTT. As protein: CASSPYTEAFF. Based on the CDR3 plus reference TRBV7-9 and TRBJ1-1, the full variable domain is DTGVSQNPRHKITKRGQNVTFRCDPISEHNRLYWYRQTLGQGPEFLTYFQNEAQLEKSRLLSDRFSAERPKGSFSTLEIQRTEQGDSAMYLCASSPYTEAFFGQGTRLTVV.

The gene calls are TRBV30 and TRBJ1-2; D call uncertain. V lost 2 bases, J lost 1 base, and 11 bases lay in between. The CDR3 extends over 14 amino acids. The germline V gene encodes CDR1 GTSNPN and CDR2 SVGIG (reference sequence). Written as DNA, the CDR3 is TGTGCCTGGAGTTCCCCGGGATATAACTATGGCTACACCTTC. It codes for CAWSSPGYNYGYTF.

In this sample, this clone turned up a few times. The V and J genes are TRBV18 and TRBJ1-1; 10 positions match TRBD1. CDR1 is KGHSH, CDR2 LQKENI, per germline. The ends lost 3 bases at V and 7 bases at J; junction bases unmatched: 8. The CDR3 is 15 amino acids. CDR3 residues: CASSPDRGLIDEAFF. In nucleotides, the CDR3 is TGTGCCAGCTCACCTGACAGGGGGCTTATTGATGAAGCTTTCTTT.

The chain employs TRBV19 and TRBJ2-7; tentatively, D is TRBD2 (6 bases). Per the germline V gene, CDR1 is LNHDA and CDR2 is SQIVND (reference sequence). V shed 6 bases and J shed 2 bases, with 11 bases lying between them. This CDR3 contains 13 residues. This CDR3 reads CASRPTGAYEQYF. CDR3 coding DNA: TGTGCCAGTAGGCCAACGGGGGCCTACGAGCAGTACTTC.

The chain links TRBV28 to TRBJ2-1; tentative D call: TRBD2 (5 bases). CDR1 is MDHEN, CDR2 SYDVKM, per germline. This CDR3 region has 14 residues. V was cut by 6 bases and J by 2 bases, with 11 bases left in between. The CDR3 here is CASSPRRTYNEQFF. In DNA, the CDR3 is TGTGCCAGCAGCCCCCGGAGGACCTACAATGAGCAGTTCTTC.

V and J are TRBV4-2 and TRBJ2-3, with 7 bases matching TRBD2. Germline-derived CDR1 and CDR2 are LGHNA and YNFKEQ. The CDR3 sequence is 16 residues long. V lost 4 bases, J lost 1 base, and 8 bases stayed unmatched. The CDR3 nucleotides read TGTGCCAGCAGCCCTCTTACTAGCGCCCGCACAGATACGCAGTATTTT. Translation gives CASSPLTSARTDTQYF.

This clone has only a few counts. J is TRBJ2-7 and V is TRBV7-9, with 8 bases matching TRBD1. The CDR3 loop spans 17 amino acids. With V trimmed by 1 base and J by 0 bases, 8 bases remained unmatched. Germline CDR1 and CDR2: SEHNR and FQNEAQ (reference sequence). CDR3 sequence reads: CASSLGDEQGGSYEQYF. DNA for the CDR3: TGTGCCAGCAGCTTAGGAGATGAACAGGGGGGCTCCTACGAGCAGTACTTC.

This clone has more than one count but fewer than ten. This sequence joins TRBV4-1 and TRBJ2-7, with 9 bases fitting TRBD1. The CDR3 covers 14 residues. The germline gives CDR1 MGHRA, CDR2 YSYEKL. J lost 5 bases, V lost 4 bases, and 6 bases had no gene match. The CDR3 protein is CASSLRDRDHEQYF. CDR3 nucleotides: TGCGCCAGCAGCCTCCGGGACAGGGACCACGAGCAGTACTTC.

The genes are TRBV6-5 and TRBJ1-2, with D possibly matching TRBD1 (5 bases). Trimming pared 2 bases from V and 5 bases from J, leaving 15 bases between. The germline V gene encodes CDR1 MNHEY and CDR2 SVGAGI. The CDR3 sequence is 15 residues long. The CDR3 nucleotides are TGTGCCAGCAGTTACATAGGGGTCTCGGGTTATGGCTACACCTTC. It is translated as CASSYIGVSGYGYTF.

A note on this clone: The identical CDR3 is also encoded by other nucleotide sequences in the sample. The rearrangement joins TRBV4-3 to TRBJ1-1, with D possibly TRBD1 on 5 matching bases. CDR3 length equals 15 residues. Trimming removed 0 bases from V and 1 base from J, with 9 bases in between. CDR1 and CDR2 from the germline V gene are LGHNA and YSLEER. This CDR3 is CASSQDGQGNTEAFF. CDR3 in DNA: TGCGCCAGCAGCCAAGATGGCCAGGGGAACACTGAAGCTTTCTTT.

The table lists this clone with a few counts. The CDR3 DNA reads as TGTGCCAGCAGCGGGAAGGGGACATTAAGGTCCTACAATGAGCAGTTCTTC. This translates into CASSGKGTLRSYNEQFF. The chain employs TRBV28 and TRBJ2-1; weak D call: TRBD1 (6 bases). Looked up from germline, CDR1 is MDHEN and CDR2 is SYDVKM. Trimming took off 6 bases at V and 1 base at J, with 19 bases between the two ends. The CDR3 has 17 residues.

The chain combines TRBV30 with TRBJ1-2, with 9 positions matching TRBD1. The CDR3 contains 15 residues. The germline V gene has CDR1 GTSNPN and CDR2 SVGIG (reference sequence). Trimming removed 0 bases from V and 9 bases from J; junction bases left unmatched: 11. This chain's CDR3 is CAWSVLGQGSSSYTF. DNA for the CDR3: TGTGCCTGGAGTGTACTAGGACAGGGGAGTTCGAGCTACACCTTC.

The rearrangement links TRBV29-1 to TRBJ1-5; D unresolved. The CDR3 contains 13 residues. Germline V gene data show CDR1 as SQVTM and CDR2 as ANQGSEA. Between the trimmed V and J ends, which lost 7 bases and 2 bases, there was a span of 12 bases. The DNA of the CDR3 is TGCAGCGCCGGGGAGGCTGGCAATCAGCCCCAGCATTTT. Amino acids: CSAGEAGNQPQHF. Full variable domain (missing parts from reference TRBV29-1 and TRBJ1-5): SAVISQKPSRDICQRGTSLTIQCQVDSQVTMMFWYRQQPGQSLTLIATANQGSEATYESGFVIDKFPISRPNLTFSTLTVSNMSPEDSSIYLCSAGEAGNQPQHFGDGTRLSIL.

The table lists this clone with a few counts. The chain links TRBV6-6 to TRBJ2-5, with 9 bases fitting TRBD1. Germline CDR1 MNHNY, CDR2 SVGAGI (reference sequence). J was trimmed by 1 base and V by 5 bases; bases with no gene match: 2. The CDR3 spans 14 residues. CDR3 coding DNA: TGTGCCAGCAGTCGGGACAGGGCCCAAGAGACCCAGTACTTC. Its protein is CASSRDRAQETQYF.

This chain joins TRBV30 and TRBJ1-2, with D possibly TRBD1 on 6 matching bases. Germline CDR1 GTSNPN, CDR2 SVGIG (reference sequence). Between the trimmed V and J ends, which lost 0 bases and 8 bases, there was a span of 16 bases. CDR3 length equals 14 residues. CDR3 sequence (DNA): TGTGCCTGGAGTGTACTGGCGACAGGTACGGGCTACACCTTC. Translated: CAWSVLATGTGYTF. Supplemented by reference TRBV30 and TRBJ1-2, the full variable domain reads SQTIHQWPATLVQPVGSPLSLECTVEGTSNPNLYWYRQAAGRGLQLLFYSVGIGQISSEVPQNLSASRPQDRQFILSSKKLLLSDSGFYLCAWSVLATGTGYTFGSGTRLTVV.

The table lists this clone with a few counts. This chain connects TRBV5-4 to TRBJ2-7; TRBD2 matches at 8 bases. The CDR3 runs 14 residues. Germline values: CDR1 SGHNT, CDR2 YYREEE (reference sequence). J gave up 3 bases and V 7 bases, and 9 bases lay outside the gene matches. CDR3 protein: CASAVAGRGYEQYF. The CDR3 DNA is TGTGCCAGCGCGGTAGCGGGAAGGGGCTACGAGCAGTACTTC.

This rearrangement joins TRBV19 to TRBJ1-5, with TRBD1 matching 9 bases. CDR3 size: 17 residues. The V and J ends lost 4 bases and 1 base, in that order; junction bases with no gene match: 8. Germline CDR1 LNHDA, CDR2 SQIVND (reference sequence). CDR3 in amino acids: CASSTRQGVGSNQPQHF. CDR3 bases: TGTGCCAGTAGTACACGACAGGGGGTAGGGAGCAATCAGCCCCAGCATTTT.

This clone was observed a handful of times. The chain's CDR3 is CASSQEPGLEFYEQFF. The CDR3 region has the DNA TGCGCCAGCAGCCAAGAGCCGGGACTAGAGTTCTATGAGCAGTTCTTC. The chain has TRBV4-3 and TRBJ2-1; 8 bases match TRBD2. The CDR3 spans 16 residues. The J segment lost 8 bases and the V segment lost 0 bases, leaving 9 bases of the junction unmatched. CDR1 and CDR2 from the germline V gene are LGHNA and YSLEER.

This clone has just a few counts. V and J are TRBV11-2 and TRBJ2-5; the D is unclear. Germline V gene lookup returns CDR1 SGHAT and CDR2 FQNNGV. The V gene lost 4 bases and the J gene lost 4 bases, with 4 bases spanning the gap. The CDR3 covers 11 residues. In nucleotides, the CDR3 is TGTGCCAGCAGCTCCGTAGAGACCCAGTACTTC. The encoded protein is CASSSVETQYF. The variable domain in full, completed from reference TRBV11-2 and TRBJ2-5, reads EAGVAQSPRYKIIEKRQSVAFWCNPISGHATLYWYQQILGQGPKLLIQFQNNGVVDDSQLPKDRFSAERLKGVDSTLKIQPAKLEDSAVYLCASSSVETQYFGPGTRLLVL.